This T cell receptor (beta chain) derives from a study of regulatory T cells in long-lasting Graves disease. The time point was: newly diagnosed GD, antithyroid drugs for less than 3 months. Researchers made the TCR library from RNA that was extracted from PBMCs. The V end lost 7 bases, the J end lost 6 bases, and 26 bases lay between the germline ends. The CDR3 is 17 amino acids. Both iRepertoire HTBI primers and Arm-PCR of CDR3 regions were used to build the TCR beta libraries. In the original analysis: Identification yielded approximately 60 TRBV and around 15 TRBJ segments across samples. Using its own MiXCR run on the multiplex PCR reads, TCRdb lists one record per CDR3 protein. In this record, the V and J calls reflect TCRdb's handling and not the investigators' own analysis. Of about 530,000 distinct CDR3 sequences listed, approximately 16% are singletons. These data were also reused for a study on T cells in Graves' hyperthyroidism and ophthalmopathy. As that study records: Also found in blood were most expanded thyroid clonotypes above 0.001.

The chain combines TRBV12-3 or TRBV12-4 with TRBJ2-3; D is possibly TRBD2 (8 bases). This clonotype originated in a woman aged 40 to 65 with Graves disease. The source material was peripheral blood mononuclear cells (PBMCs), sampled at new diagnosis, from a patient treated with antithyroid drugs. In DNA form, the CDR3 reads TGTGCCAGCACCCGGGAGGGGGAGGACAGGAGGGTCGATACGCAGTATTTT. The encoded protein is CASTREGEDRRVDTQYF.